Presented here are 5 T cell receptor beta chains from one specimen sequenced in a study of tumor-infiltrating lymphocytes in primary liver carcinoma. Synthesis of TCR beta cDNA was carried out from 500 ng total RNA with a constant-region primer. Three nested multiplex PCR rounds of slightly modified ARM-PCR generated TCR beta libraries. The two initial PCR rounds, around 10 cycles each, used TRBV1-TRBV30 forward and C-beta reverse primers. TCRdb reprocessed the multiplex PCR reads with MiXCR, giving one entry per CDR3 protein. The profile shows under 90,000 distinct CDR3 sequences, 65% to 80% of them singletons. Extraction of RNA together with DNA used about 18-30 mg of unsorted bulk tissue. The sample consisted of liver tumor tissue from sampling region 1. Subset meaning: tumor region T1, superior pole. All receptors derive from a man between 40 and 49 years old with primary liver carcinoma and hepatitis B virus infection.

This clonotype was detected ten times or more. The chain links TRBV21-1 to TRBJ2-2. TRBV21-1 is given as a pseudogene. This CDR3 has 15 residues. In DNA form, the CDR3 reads TGTGCCAGCAGCAAAGTTGAACAGACCACCGGGGAGCTGTTTTTT. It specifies CASSKVEQTTGELFF.

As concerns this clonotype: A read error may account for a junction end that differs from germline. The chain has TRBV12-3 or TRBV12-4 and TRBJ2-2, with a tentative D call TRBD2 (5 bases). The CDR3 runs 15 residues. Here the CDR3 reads CASTTPGIAPGELFF. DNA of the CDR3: TGTGCTAGCACCACTCCCGGGATAGCGCCCGGGGAGCTGTTTTTT.

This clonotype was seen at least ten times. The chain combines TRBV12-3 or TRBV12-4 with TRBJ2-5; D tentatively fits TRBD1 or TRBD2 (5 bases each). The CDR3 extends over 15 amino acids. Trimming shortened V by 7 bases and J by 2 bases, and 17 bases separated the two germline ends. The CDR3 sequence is CASTLGPAAQETQYF. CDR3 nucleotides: TGTGCCAGCACCTTGGGACCAGCGGCTCAAGAGACCCAGTACTTC.

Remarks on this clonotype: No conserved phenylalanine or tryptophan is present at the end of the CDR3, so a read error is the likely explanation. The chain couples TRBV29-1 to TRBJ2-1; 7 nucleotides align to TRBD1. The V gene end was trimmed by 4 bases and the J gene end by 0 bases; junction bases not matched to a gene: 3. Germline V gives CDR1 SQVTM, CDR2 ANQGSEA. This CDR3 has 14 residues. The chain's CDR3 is CSVAGQSSYNEQFV. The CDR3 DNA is TGCAGCGTTGCGGGACAGAGCTCCTACAATGAGCAGTTCGTC.

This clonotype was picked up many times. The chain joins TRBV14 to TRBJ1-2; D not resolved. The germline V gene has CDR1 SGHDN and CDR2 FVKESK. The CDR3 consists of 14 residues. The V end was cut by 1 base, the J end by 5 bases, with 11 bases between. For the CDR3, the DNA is TGTGCCAGCAGCCAAGGGACGCCGGATTATGGCTACACCTTC. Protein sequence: CASSQGTPDYGYTF.